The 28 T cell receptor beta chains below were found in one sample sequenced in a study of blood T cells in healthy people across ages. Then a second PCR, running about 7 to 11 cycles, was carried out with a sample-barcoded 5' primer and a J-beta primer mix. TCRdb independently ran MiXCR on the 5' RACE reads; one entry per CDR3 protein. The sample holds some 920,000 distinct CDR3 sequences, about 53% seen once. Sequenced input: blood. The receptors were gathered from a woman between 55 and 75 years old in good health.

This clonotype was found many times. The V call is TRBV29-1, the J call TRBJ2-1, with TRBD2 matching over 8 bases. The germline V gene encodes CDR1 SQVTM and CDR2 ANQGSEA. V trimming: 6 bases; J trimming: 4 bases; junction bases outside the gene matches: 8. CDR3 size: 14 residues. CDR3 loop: CSVATTSVYNEQFF. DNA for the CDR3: TGCAGCGTCGCCACGACTAGCGTTTACAATGAGCAGTTCTTC.

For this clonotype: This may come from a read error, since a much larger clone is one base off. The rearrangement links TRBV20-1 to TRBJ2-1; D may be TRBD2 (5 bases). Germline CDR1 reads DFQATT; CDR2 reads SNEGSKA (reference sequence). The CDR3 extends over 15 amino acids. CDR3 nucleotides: TGCAGTGCTGGAGATCTGCAGCGGTCGAACAATGAGCAGTTCTTC. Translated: CSAGDLQRSNNEQFF.

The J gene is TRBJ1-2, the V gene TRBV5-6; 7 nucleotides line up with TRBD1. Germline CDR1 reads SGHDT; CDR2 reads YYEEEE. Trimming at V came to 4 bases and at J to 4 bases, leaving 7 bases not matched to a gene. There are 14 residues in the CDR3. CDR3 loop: CASSHRDSLYGYTF. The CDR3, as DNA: TGTGCCAGCAGCCACCGGGACAGCCTCTATGGCTACACCTTC.

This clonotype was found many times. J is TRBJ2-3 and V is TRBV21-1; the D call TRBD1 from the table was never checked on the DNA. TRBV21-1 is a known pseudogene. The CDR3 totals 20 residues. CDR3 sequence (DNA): TGTGCCAGCAGCCACTATATTACCCCCGGGACAGGGAGTTGCACAGATACGCAGTATTTT. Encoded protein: CASSHYITPGTGSCTDTQYF.

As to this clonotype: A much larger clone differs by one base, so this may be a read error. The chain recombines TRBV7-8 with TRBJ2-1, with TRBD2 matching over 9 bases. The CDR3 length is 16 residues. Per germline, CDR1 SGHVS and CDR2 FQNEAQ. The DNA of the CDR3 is TGTGCCAGCAGGGGAAAAGCGGGAGGATCCTGCAATGAGCAGTTCTTC. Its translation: CASRGKAGGSCNEQFF.

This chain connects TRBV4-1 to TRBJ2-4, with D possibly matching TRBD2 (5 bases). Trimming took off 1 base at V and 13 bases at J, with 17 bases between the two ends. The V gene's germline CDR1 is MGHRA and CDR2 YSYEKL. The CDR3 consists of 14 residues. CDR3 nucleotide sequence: TGCGCCAGCAGCCAAGGGACCCATGTCGGGGAGCAGTACTTC. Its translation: CASSQGTHVGEQYF.

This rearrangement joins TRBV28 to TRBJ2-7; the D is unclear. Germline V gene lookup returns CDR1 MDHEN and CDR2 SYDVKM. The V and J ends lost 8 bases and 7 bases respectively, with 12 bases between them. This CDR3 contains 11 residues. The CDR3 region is CASHNTWEQYF. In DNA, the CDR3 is TGTGCCAGCCATAACACATGGGAGCAGTACTTC. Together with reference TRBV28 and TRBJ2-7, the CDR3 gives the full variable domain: DVKVTQSSRYLVKRTGEKVFLECVQDMDHENMFWYRQDPGLGLRLIYFSYDVKMKEKGDIPEGYSVSREKKERFSLILESASTNQTSMYLCASHNTWEQYFGPGTRLTVT.

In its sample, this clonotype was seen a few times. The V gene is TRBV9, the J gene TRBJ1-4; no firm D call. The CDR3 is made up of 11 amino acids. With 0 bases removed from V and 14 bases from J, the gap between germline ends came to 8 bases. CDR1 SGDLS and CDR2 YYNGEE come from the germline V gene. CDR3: CASSVAAELFF. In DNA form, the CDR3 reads TGTGCCAGCAGCGTAGCGGCAGAGCTGTTTTTT. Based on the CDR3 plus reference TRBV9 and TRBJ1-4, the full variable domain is DSGVTQTPKHLITATGQRVTLRCSPRSGDLSVYWYQQSLDQGLQFLIQYYNGEERAKGNILERFSAQQFPDLHSELNLSSLELGDSALYFCASSVAAELFFGSGTQLSVL.

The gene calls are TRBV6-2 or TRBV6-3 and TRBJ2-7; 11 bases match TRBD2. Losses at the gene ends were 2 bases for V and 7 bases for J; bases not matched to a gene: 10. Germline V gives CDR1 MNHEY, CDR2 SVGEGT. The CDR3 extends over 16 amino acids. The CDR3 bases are TGTGCCAGCAGTTACCCACTAGCGGGAGTCTACAATGAGCAGTACTTC. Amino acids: CASSYPLAGVYNEQYF.

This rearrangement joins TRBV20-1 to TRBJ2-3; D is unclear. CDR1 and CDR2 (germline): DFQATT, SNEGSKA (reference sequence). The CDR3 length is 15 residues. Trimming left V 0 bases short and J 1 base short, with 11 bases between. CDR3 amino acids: CSAREGSLRTDTQYF. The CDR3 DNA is TGCAGTGCTAGAGAGGGTAGCTTACGCACAGATACGCAGTATTTT.

The CDR3: CASSPFGQGTDTQYF. DNA of the CDR3: TGTGCCAGCAGCCCGTTTGGACAGGGCACAGATACGCAGTATTTT. This chain uses TRBV6-4 with TRBJ2-3, with 7 nucleotides matching TRBD1. The CDR3 has 15 residues. Per the germline V gene, CDR1 is MRHNA and CDR2 is SNTAGT. V lost 6 bases to trimming and J lost 1 base; unmatched junction nucleotides: 7.

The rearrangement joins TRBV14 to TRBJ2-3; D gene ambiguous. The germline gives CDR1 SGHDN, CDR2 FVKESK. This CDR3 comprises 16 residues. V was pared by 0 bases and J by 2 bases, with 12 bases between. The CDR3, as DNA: TGTGCCAGCAGCCAAGATCAAAGGGCCACCACAGATACGCAGTATTTT. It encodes CASSQDQRATTDTQYF.

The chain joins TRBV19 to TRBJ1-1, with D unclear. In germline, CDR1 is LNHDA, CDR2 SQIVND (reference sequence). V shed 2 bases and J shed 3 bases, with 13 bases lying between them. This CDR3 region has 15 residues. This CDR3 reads CASSITQAGDTEAFF. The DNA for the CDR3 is TGTGCCAGTAGTATAACGCAGGCGGGAGACACTGAAGCTTTCTTT. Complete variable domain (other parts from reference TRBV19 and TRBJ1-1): DGGITQSPKYLFRKEGQNVTLSCEQNLNHDAMYWYRQDPGQGLRLIYYSQIVNDFQKGDIAEGYSVSREKKESFPLTVTSAQKNPTAFYLCASSITQAGDTEAFFGQGTRLTVV.

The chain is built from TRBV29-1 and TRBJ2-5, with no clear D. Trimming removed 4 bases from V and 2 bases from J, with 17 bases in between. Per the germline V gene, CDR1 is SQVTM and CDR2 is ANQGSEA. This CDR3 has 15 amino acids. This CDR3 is CSVGIGYSLQETQYF. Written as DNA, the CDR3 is TGCAGCGTTGGGATTGGGTATAGCCTACAAGAGACCCAGTACTTC.

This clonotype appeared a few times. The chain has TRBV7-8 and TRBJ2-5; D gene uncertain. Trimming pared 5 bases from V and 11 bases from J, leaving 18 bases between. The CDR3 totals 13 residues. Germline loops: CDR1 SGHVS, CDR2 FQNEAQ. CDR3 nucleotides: TGTGCCAGCAGCCGATCTCTCCCCGATGAGCAGTACTTC. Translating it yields CASSRSLPDEQYF.

The CDR3 loop is CASRGTGRKEQFF. In DNA form, the CDR3 reads TGCGCCAGCAGGGGGACAGGGCGCAAGGAGCAGTTCTTC. The gene calls are TRBV5-1 and TRBJ2-1; 9 bases fit TRBD1. CDR3 length: 13 amino acids. V lost 5 bases to trimming and J lost 10 bases; unmatched junction nucleotides: 7. CDR1 is SGHRS and CDR2 is YFSETQ in the germline V gene.

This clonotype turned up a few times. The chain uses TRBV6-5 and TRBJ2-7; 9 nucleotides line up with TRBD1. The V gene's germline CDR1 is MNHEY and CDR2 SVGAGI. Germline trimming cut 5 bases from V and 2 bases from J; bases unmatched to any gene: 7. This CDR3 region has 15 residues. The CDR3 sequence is CASSPGTGTPYEQYF. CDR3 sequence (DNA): TGTGCCAGCAGTCCCGGGACAGGGACTCCCTACGAGCAGTACTTC.

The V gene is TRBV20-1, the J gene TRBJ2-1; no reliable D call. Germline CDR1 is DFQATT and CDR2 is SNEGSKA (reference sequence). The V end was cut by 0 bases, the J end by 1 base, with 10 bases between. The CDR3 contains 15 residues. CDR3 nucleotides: TGCAGTGCTAGAGATTGGGTGGCGTCCTACAATGAGCAGTTCTTC. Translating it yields CSARDWVASYNEQFF.

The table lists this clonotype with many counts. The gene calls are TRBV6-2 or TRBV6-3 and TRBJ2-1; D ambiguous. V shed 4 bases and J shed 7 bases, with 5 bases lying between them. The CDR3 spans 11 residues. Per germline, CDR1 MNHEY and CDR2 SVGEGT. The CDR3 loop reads CASSSLNEQFF. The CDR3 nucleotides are TGTGCCAGCAGTTCTCTAAATGAGCAGTTCTTC.

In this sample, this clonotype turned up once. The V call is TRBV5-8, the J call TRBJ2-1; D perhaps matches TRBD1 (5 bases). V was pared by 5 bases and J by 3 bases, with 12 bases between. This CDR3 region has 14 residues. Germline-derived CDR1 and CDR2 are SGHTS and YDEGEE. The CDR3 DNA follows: TGTGCCAGCAGGGTCAGGGATAGCTACAATGAGCAGTTCTTC. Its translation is CASRVRDSYNEQFF.

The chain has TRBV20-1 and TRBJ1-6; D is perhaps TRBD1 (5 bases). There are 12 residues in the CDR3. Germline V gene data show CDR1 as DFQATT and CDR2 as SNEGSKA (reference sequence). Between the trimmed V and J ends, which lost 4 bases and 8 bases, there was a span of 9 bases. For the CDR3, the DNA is TGCAGTGCTAAGGGGATGGATTCACCCCTCCACTTT. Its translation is CSAKGMDSPLHF.

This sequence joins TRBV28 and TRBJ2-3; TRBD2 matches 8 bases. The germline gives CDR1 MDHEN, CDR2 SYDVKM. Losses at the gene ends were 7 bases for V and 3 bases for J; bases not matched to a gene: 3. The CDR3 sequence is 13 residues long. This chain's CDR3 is CASIPSGTDTQYF. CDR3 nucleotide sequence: TGTGCCAGCATCCCTAGCGGGACAGATACGCAGTATTTT. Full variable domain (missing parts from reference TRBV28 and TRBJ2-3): DVKVTQSSRYLVKRTGEKVFLECVQDMDHENMFWYRQDPGLGLRLIYFSYDVKMKEKGDIPEGYSVSREKKERFSLILESASTNQTSMYLCASIPSGTDTQYFGPGTRLTVL.

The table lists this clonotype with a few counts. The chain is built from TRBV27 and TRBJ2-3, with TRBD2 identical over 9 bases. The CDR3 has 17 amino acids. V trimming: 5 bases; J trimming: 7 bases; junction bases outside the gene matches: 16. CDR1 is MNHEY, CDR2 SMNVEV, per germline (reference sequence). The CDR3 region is CASSATPPAGGPNTQYF. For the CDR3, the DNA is TGTGCCAGCAGTGCGACACCCCCCGCGGGAGGGCCGAATACGCAGTATTTT.

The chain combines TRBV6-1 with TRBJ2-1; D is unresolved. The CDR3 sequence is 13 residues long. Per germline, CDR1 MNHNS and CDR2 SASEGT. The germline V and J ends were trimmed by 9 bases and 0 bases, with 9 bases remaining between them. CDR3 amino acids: CASYISSYNEQFF. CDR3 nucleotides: TGTGCCAGTTATATCAGCTCCTACAATGAGCAGTTCTTC.

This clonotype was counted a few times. The CDR3 sequence: CASSLYRAQETQYF. In nucleotides, the CDR3 is TGTGCCAGCAGCCTGTACAGGGCGCAAGAGACCCAGTACTTC. J is TRBJ2-5 and V is TRBV7-2; tentative D call: TRBD1 (6 bases). This CDR3 is built from 14 residues. The germline gives CDR1 SGHTA, CDR2 FQGNSA. The V gene lost 5 bases and the J gene lost 2 bases, with 12 bases spanning the gap.

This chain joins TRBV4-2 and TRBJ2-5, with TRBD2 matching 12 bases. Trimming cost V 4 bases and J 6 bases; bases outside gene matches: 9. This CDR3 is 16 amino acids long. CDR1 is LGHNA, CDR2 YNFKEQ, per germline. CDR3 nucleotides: TGTGCCAGCAGCCTAAGACTAGCGGGAGAGGTGAAGACCCAGTACTTC. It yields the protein CASSLRLAGEVKTQYF.

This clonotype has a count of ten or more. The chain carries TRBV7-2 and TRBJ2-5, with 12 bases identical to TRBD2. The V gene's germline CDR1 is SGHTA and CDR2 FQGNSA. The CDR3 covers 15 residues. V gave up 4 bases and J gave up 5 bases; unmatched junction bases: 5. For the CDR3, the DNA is TGTGCCAGCAGCTCTAGCGGGAGGGCCGGGGAGACCCAGTACTTC. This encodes CASSSSGRAGETQYF.

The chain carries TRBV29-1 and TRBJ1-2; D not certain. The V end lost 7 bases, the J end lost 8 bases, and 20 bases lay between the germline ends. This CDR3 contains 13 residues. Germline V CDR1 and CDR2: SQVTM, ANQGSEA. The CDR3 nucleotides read TGCAGCGCCCAAAGGCAGCCGGGCCAAGGCTACACCTTC. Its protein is CSAQRQPGQGYTF.